The following is a T cell receptor (beta chain) sequence with its context. The data derive from a study of blood T cells in healthy people across ages. Trimming left V 7 bases short and J 3 bases short, with 17 bases between. This CDR3 contains 14 residues. Germline CDR1 reads DFQATT; CDR2 reads SNEGSKA (reference sequence). Samples each had at least 5.5 micrograms of total RNA extracted. A second PCR, run for about 7 to 11 cycles, used a sample-barcoded 5' primer plus a J-beta primer mix. TCRdb used MiXCR to reprocess the 5' RACE reads, holding one entry per CDR3 protein. The profile shows hundreds of thousands of distinct CDR3 sequences, just over 55% of them singletons.

What was sequenced was blood. The TCR sequence derives from a man aged 35 to 55 in good health. This chain joins TRBV20-1 and TRBJ2-3; D may match TRBD1 or TRBD2 (5 bases each). CDR3 residues: CSVRDPRSTDTQYF. CDR3 nucleotides: TGCAGTGTCCGGGACCCAAGATCGACAGATACGCAGTATTTT.